The sequence of this T cell receptor beta chain was determined in a study of shared clonotypes between healthy human individuals. Study-wide results and caveats: Among non-shared clonotypes, generation probabilities were lower than among those shared by all four donors. Owing to a small donor count, the genetic and exposure-history diversity represented was limited. Sorted-subset sequencing was shown by rarefaction to be incomplete despite large depth.

In the original workflow: There were no quality scores in the junction-only immunoSEQ sequences, so filtering differed. Generated by immunoSEQ multiplex PCR, the TCRdb table keeps only in-frame clones and is missing some. The V and J calls and clone size come from that table; D and trimming were worked out from the DNA. The sample has more than 2,000,000 clones; approximately 95% are singletons. To note about this clone: The antigen is unknown.

The sequence derives from a man between 18 and 29 years old in good health. Some clones in this sample may be carry-over from other donors' samples. Sequenced sample: naive CD4+ T cells from PBMCs. Subset indicated: CD45RA+ positively selected.

This chain's CDR3 is CASSPQVQAEFYGYTF. The CDR3 nucleotides read TGTGCCAGCTCACCCCAGGTGCAGGCGGAGTTCTATGGCTACACCTTC. The chain couples TRBV18 to TRBJ1-2; D is ambiguous. The V and J ends lost 3 bases and 4 bases respectively, with 18 bases between them. This CDR3 comprises 16 residues. Germline loops: CDR1 KGHSH, CDR2 LQKENI. The full variable domain, its missing parts supplied by reference TRBV18 and TRBJ1-2, is NAGVMQNPRHLVRRRGQEARLRCSPMKGHSHVYWYRQLPEEGLKFMVYLQKENIIDESGMPKERFSAEFPKEGPSILRIQQVVRGDSAAYFCASSPQVQAEFYGYTFGSGTRLTVV.